A selection of T cell receptor beta chains follows, all from one sample in a study of T cell responses to AZD1222 COVID-19 vaccine. This table comes from immunoSEQ multiplex PCR, and its TCRdb copy is limited to in-frame clones, with some not included. The sample has 150,000 to 200,000 clones, 80% to 95% seen once. Source: peripheral blood, taken 28 days after the second AZD1222 dose. The receptors were sampled from an adult who received the AZD1222 COVID-19 vaccine. Each CDR3 is given without its conserved first and last residue. A D gene is named only where the DNA matches it firmly.

j_call | d_call | v_call | cdr3_aa
TRBJ1-2 | . | TRBV11-2 | ASSKTGNPSGYT
TRBJ1-6 | . | TRBV28 | ATSGGAVGSYNSPLH
TRBJ2-6 | . | TRBV7-2 | ASSHGSGRVGPGANVLT
TRBJ2-7 | . | TRBV5-1 | ASSTGTGYYEQY
TRBJ1-1 | . | TRBV5-1 | ASSLNEGVTEAF
TRBJ1-4 | . | TRBV11-2 | ASSLGRAGEEKLF
TRBJ2-1 | . | TRBV29-1 | SDRDGDYNEQF
TRBJ1-5 | . | TRBV18 | ASSTGQFSSGNQPQH
TRBJ1-2 | TRBD1 | TRBV4-2 | ASSHKGTGGGPDT
TRBJ2-5 | TRBD2 | TRBV29-1 | SVTSVETQY
TRBJ1-5 | . | TRBV7-2 | ASSLTDYSNQPQH
TRBJ2-7 | TRBD2 | TRBV10-1 | ASSFKRGAGEQY
TRBJ2-1 | . | TRBV4-1 | ASSSPFGDSF
TRBJ2-7 | TRBD2 | TRBV5-4 | ASSHPAAGVLSYEQY
TRBJ2-1 | TRBD2 | TRBV9 | ASSVTGGSYNEQF
TRBJ2-7 | . | TRBV21-1 | ASSAARGTGSYEQY
TRBJ2-7 | . | TRBV27 | ASSLLGREYEQY
TRBJ1-3 | . | TRBV19 | ASSPGTVYSGNTIY
TRBJ2-5 | TRBD1 | TRBV10-3 | AIRGDRNQETQY
TRBJ2-2 | . | TRBV2 | ASSEARQSHTGELF
TRBJ2-5 | . | TRBV7-9 | ASSLPRRETQY
TRBJ1-1 | . | TRBV3-1/TRBV3-2 | ASSPPTENTEAF
TRBJ1-3 | . | TRBV20-1 | SASLRGFSAGNTIY
TRBJ2-1 | . | TRBV9 | ASSVFGQGWQF
TRBJ2-2 | . | TRBV29-1 | SVFRTANTGELF
TRBJ2-4 | . | TRBV19 | ASGPGLRRRHQLAKNIQY
TRBJ1-1 | . | TRBV29-1 | SVEMGASRTEAF
TRBJ1-5 | . | TRBV6-5 | ASRRGQGNQPQH